The next 9 T cell receptor beta chains were all read from a single sample in a study of T-cell memory formation after mild COVID-19. TCRdb called the 5' RACE reads again in MiXCR, with one record for every CDR3 protein. The sample contains about 470,000 distinct CDR3 sequences, approximately 23% of which appear only once. Sequencing was performed on PBMCs or a T cell subset sorted from them (not recorded which). The receptors derive from an adult woman who had mild COVID-19 (a few samples of this study predate the infection). Cell type and time point are not known.

The chain joins TRBV5-1 to TRBJ1-1, with D hard to call. Trimming removed 0 bases at V and 0 bases at J, with 6 bases between. The germline CDR1 and CDR2 sequences are SGHRS and YFSETQ. This CDR3 spans 14 amino acids. CDR3 nucleotide sequence: TGCGCCAGCAGCTTGGTGGAGCTGAACACTGAAGCTTTCTTT. Protein product: CASSLVELNTEAFF. The full variable domain, its missing parts supplied by reference TRBV5-1 and TRBJ1-1, is KAGVTQTPRYLIKTRGQQVTLSCSPISGHRSVSWYQQTPGQGLQFLFEYFSETQRNKGNFPGRFSGRQFSNSRSEMNVSTLELGDSALYLCASSLVELNTEAFFGQGTRLTVV.

This sequence joins TRBV15 and TRBJ2-3, with no clear D. CDR3 size: 15 residues. Germline V gene lookup returns CDR1 LNHNV and CDR2 YYDKDF (reference sequence). V lost 3 bases to trimming and J lost 0 bases, with 10 bases between them. CDR3 nucleotide sequence: TGTGCCACCAGCAGGGTCGAAACTAGCACAGATACGCAGTATTTT. Translated, it gives CATSRVETSTDTQYF.

This clonotype was detected only a few times. The chain couples TRBV20-1 to TRBJ1-1; D is unclear. In germline, CDR1 is DFQATT, CDR2 SNEGSKA (reference sequence). This CDR3 has 14 amino acids. Trimming shortened V by 6 bases and J by 1 base, and 15 bases separated the two germline ends. CDR3 DNA sequence: TGCAGTGCCGCCCCTCAGGACGCGAACACTGAAGCTTTCTTT. Translating gives CSAAPQDANTEAFF.

The chain recombines TRBV7-8 with TRBJ2-2, with 7 positions matching TRBD1. CDR1 and CDR2 from the germline V gene are SGHVS and FQNEAQ. V shed 5 bases, J shed 0 bases, and the junction held 6 bases outside the gene matches. The CDR3 length is 16 residues. The CDR3 sequence is CASSPGTAANTGELFF. The CDR3, as DNA: TGTGCCAGCAGCCCCGGGACAGCGGCGAACACCGGGGAGCTGTTTTTT.

This clonotype has only a few counts. V usage is TRBV7-3 and J usage is TRBJ2-7, with D perhaps TRBD1 or TRBD2 (5 bases each). This CDR3 comprises 15 residues. V was trimmed by 0 bases and J by 0 bases, leaving 9 bases between them. Germline V lookup: CDR1 SGHTA, CDR2 FQGTGA. In nucleotides, the CDR3 is TGTGCCAGCAGCTTAACAGGGACCCTCTCCTACGAGCAGTACTTC. Translated, it gives CASSLTGTLSYEQYF.

This clonotype has just a few counts. V usage is TRBV7-2 and J usage is TRBJ2-5, with D possibly being TRBD1 or TRBD2 (5 bases each). V gave up 6 bases and J gave up 7 bases, with 18 bases separating them. The CDR3 has 14 residues. Germline V gene data show CDR1 as SGHTA and CDR2 as FQGNSA. DNA of the CDR3: TGTGCCAGCAGGTCCACGGGACCCAAAAGGACCCAGTACTTC. Its translation is CASRSTGPKRTQYF.

This clonotype was recorded a few times. This sequence joins TRBV28 and TRBJ2-5, with TRBD2 matching over 12 bases. Germline trimming cut 6 bases from V and 7 bases from J; bases unmatched to any gene: 12. The CDR3 loop spans 16 amino acids. Germline values: CDR1 MDHEN, CDR2 SYDVKM. The CDR3 DNA follows: TGTGCCAGCAGCTCCAAGACTAGCGGGGGCCTATGGACCCAGTACTTC. Translating gives CASSSKTSGGLWTQYF.

This sequence joins TRBV7-2 and TRBJ2-3, with 8 bases fitting TRBD2. CDR1 is SGHTA and CDR2 is FQGNSA in the germline V gene. The length of the CDR3 is 17 residues. J gave up 3 bases and V 4 bases, and 12 bases lay outside the gene matches. CDR3 residues: CASSSLLRGGGTDTQYF. DNA of the CDR3: TGTGCCAGCAGCTCCCTACTCCGGGGGGGCGGTACAGATACGCAGTATTTT.

The genes are TRBV6-2 or TRBV6-3 and TRBJ1-6; TRBD1 matches 9 bases. Germline V gene lookup returns CDR1 MNHEY and CDR2 SVGEGT. Trimming removed 6 bases from V and 11 bases from J; junction bases left unmatched: 5. This CDR3 has 13 residues. CDR3 in DNA: TGTGCCAGCAGCACGGGACAGGGAACACCCCTCCACTTT. Amino acids: CASSTGQGTPLHF.